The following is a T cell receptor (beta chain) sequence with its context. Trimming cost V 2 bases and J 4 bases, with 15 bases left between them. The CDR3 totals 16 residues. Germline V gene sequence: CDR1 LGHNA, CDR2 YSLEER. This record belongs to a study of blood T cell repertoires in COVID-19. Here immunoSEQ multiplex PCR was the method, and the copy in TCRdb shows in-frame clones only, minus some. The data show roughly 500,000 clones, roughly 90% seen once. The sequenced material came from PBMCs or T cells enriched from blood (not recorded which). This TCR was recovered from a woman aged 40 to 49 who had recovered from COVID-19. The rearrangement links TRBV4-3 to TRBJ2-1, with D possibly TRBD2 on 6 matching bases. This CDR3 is CASSQYSSGGYNEQFF. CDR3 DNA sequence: TGCGCCAGCAGCCAATACTCCAGCGGAGGGTACAATGAGCAGTTCTTC.